These 32 T cell receptor beta chains were sequenced from one sample in a study of blood T cell repertoires in COVID-19. The repertoire was sequenced with immunoSEQ multiplex PCR; TCRdb's copy has only in-frame clones and lacks some. The sample lists about 190,000 clones; about 88% were seen once. Specimen: peripheral blood. These receptors were taken from a woman between 40 and 50 years old who had recovered from COVID-19.

The V gene is TRBV3-1 (or the pseudogene TRBV3-2), the J gene TRBJ2-1; 11 positions agree with TRBD2. With 2 bases clipped from V and 3 bases from J, the junction kept 18 bases outside the gene matches. Germline V gene sequence: CDR1 LGHDT, CDR2 YNNKEL (reference sequence). The CDR3 is 21 residues long. The CDR3: CASSQSVRTSGRVGSYNEQFF. The DNA of the CDR3 is TGTGCCAGCAGCCAAAGCGTTCGGACTAGCGGGCGAGTTGGGAGCTACAATGAGCAGTTCTTC.

The chain uses TRBV4-1 and TRBJ2-1; 7 bases are shared with TRBD2. Trimming cost V 4 bases and J 8 bases; bases outside gene matches: 14. The CDR3 spans 16 residues. Germline assignment: CDR1 MGHRA and CDR2 YSYEKL. Here the CDR3 DNA reads TGCGCCAGCAGCCCCAAGTTAGGGACTACGCAGGATGAGCAGTTCTTC. Protein product: CASSPKLGTTQDEQFF.

The J gene is TRBJ2-3, the V gene TRBV11-3; no reliable D call. The length of the CDR3 is 13 residues. V was shortened by 5 bases and J by 2 bases, with 8 bases between the two germline ends. Germline V gene data show CDR1 as SGHNT and CDR2 as YENEEA. The CDR3 DNA is TGTGCCAGCAGCGCCATAGTCACAGATACGCAGTATTTT. As protein: CASSAIVTDTQYF.

This clone appeared once. The chain carries TRBV3-1 (or the pseudogene TRBV3-2) and TRBJ1-2; D is possibly TRBD1 (5 bases). This CDR3 comprises 18 residues. Germline-derived CDR1 and CDR2 are LGHDT and YNNKEL (reference sequence). Trimming pared 2 bases from V and 4 bases from J, leaving 23 bases between. The CDR3 region has the DNA TGTGCCAGCAGCCAAAAAAGTCCGCGGGGCCTGGGAAGCTATGGCTACACCTTC. Encoded protein: CASSQKSPRGLGSYGYTF.

The count of this clone is one. The chain couples TRBV28 to TRBJ2-2; TRBD2 is a possible D gene (6 bases). This CDR3 region has 15 residues. Trimming shortened V by 5 bases and J by 4 bases, and 14 bases separated the two germline ends. Germline-derived CDR1 and CDR2 are MDHEN and SYDVKM. The CDR3 nucleotides are TGTGCCAGCAGTCCCGGAGGGCAAAGCACCGGGGAGCTGTTTTTT. Amino acid sequence: CASSPGGQSTGELFF.

This rearrangement joins TRBV7-9 to TRBJ2-7; perhaps TRBD1 as D (6 bases). V lost 1 base and J 2 bases, leaving 9 bases between the germline ends. The CDR3 is 14 amino acids. Germline CDR1 reads SEHNR; CDR2 reads FQNEAQ (reference sequence). CDR3 residues: CASSLEGTTYEQYF. The CDR3 region has the DNA TGTGCCAGCAGCTTAGAAGGGACAACCTACGAGCAGTACTTC.

In DNA form, the CDR3 reads TGTGCCAGCAGCTTAGCCCGGGGAAACTACAATGAGCAGTTCTTC. It translates to CASSLARGNYNEQFF. V gene TRBV7-2 combines with J gene TRBJ2-1; the D gene is possibly TRBD2 (5 bases). The V gene's germline CDR1 is SGHTA and CDR2 FQGNSA. CDR3 size: 15 residues. V lost 0 bases and J lost 3, with 9 bases in between.

This clone was counted a few times. The CDR3 bases are TGTGCCAGCAGGGGACAGGGCCGCTCCTACGAGCAGTACTTC. It encodes CASRGQGRSYEQYF. J is TRBJ2-7 and V is TRBV28, with 9 bases identical to TRBD1. V was clipped by 6 bases and J by 0 bases; unmatched bases: 3. The CDR3 sequence is 14 residues long. Germline CDR1 is MDHEN and CDR2 is SYDVKM.

The chain has TRBV7-2 and TRBJ2-2; D perhaps matches TRBD1 (5 bases). V shed 6 bases and J shed 1 base, with 9 bases lying between them. This CDR3 contains 14 residues. CDR1 is SGHTA, CDR2 FQGNSA, per germline. For the CDR3, the DNA is TGTGCCAGCAGGCCTCAGGGGAACACCGGGGAGCTGTTTTTT. It specifies CASRPQGNTGELFF.

This clone was counted between two and nine times. The chain couples TRBV10-3 to TRBJ2-2, with D perhaps TRBD2 (5 bases). This CDR3 comprises 13 residues. CDR1 and CDR2 from the germline V gene are ENHRY and SYGVKD. V gave up 10 bases and J gave up 2 bases, with 11 bases separating them. The CDR3 DNA reads TGTGCCACCAAGTCTAGCAACACCGGGGAGCTGTTTTTT. Its protein product is CATKSSNTGELFF.

The rearrangement joins TRBV5-4 to TRBJ2-2; D perhaps matches TRBD1 (5 bases). CDR3 length: 13 residues. Germline-derived CDR1 and CDR2 are SGHNT and YYREEE (reference sequence). Trimming took 7 bases from V and 1 from J, leaving 8 bases between them. The CDR3 DNA follows: TGTGCCAGCCAGGGCCGGAACACCGGGGAGCTGTTTTTT. It is translated as CASQGRNTGELFF.

This clone was seen a handful of times. V is TRBV28 and J is TRBJ1-1, with D possibly being TRBD1 (5 bases). The CDR3 sequence is 15 residues long. The V end lost 1 base, the J end lost 5 bases, and 14 bases lay between the germline ends. The V gene's germline CDR1 is MDHEN and CDR2 SYDVKM. The DNA for the CDR3 is TGTGCCAGCAGTTTATTTCAGGGAGGTAGGACTGAAGCTTTCTTT. Translation gives CASSLFQGGRTEAFF.

This chain links TRBV6-5 with TRBJ2-3, with 10 nucleotides matching TRBD1. Looked up from germline, CDR1 is MNHEY and CDR2 is SVGAGI. The CDR3 contains 15 residues. V was pared by 5 bases and J by 5 bases, with 7 bases of the junction left unmatched. The CDR3 nucleotides read TGTGCCAGCAGTCCGACAGGGGGCCGGGTAGATACGCAGTATTTT. Protein sequence: CASSPTGGRVDTQYF.

This chain connects TRBV4-2 to TRBJ1-1, with 7 bases aligning to TRBD1. V lost 3 bases to trimming and J lost 1 base; unmatched junction nucleotides: 5. In germline, CDR1 is LGHNA, CDR2 YNFKEQ. The CDR3 consists of 15 residues. CDR3 coding DNA: TGTGCCAGCAGCCAGGACAGGTGGCGGAACACTGAAGCTTTCTTT. Amino acids: CASSQDRWRNTEAFF.

This sequence joins TRBV5-1 and TRBJ2-7, with D maybe TRBD1 (6 bases). CDR3 length: 13 residues. Germline-derived CDR1 and CDR2 are SGHRS and YFSETQ. V lost 6 bases and J 2 bases, leaving 12 bases between the germline ends. The CDR3 bases are TGCGCCAGCACGGAGGCAGGGGCCTACGAGCAGTACTTC. It translates to CASTEAGAYEQYF.

The rearrangement links TRBV7-6 to TRBJ1-6; 11 nucleotides agree with TRBD1. The CDR3 consists of 15 residues. Germline CDR1 SGHVS, CDR2 FNYEAQ. V gave up 5 bases and J gave up 6 bases; unmatched junction bases: 3. CDR3 residues: CASSRTGGSNSPLHF. The CDR3 DNA reads TGTGCCAGCAGCCGGACAGGGGGCAGTAATTCACCCCTCCACTTT.

The chain couples TRBV19 to TRBJ2-7; possible D gene TRBD2, 5 bases. The length of the CDR3 is 16 residues. Trimming shortened V by 4 bases and J by 2 bases, and 18 bases separated the two germline ends. In germline, CDR1 is LNHDA, CDR2 SQIVND (reference sequence). CDR3 sequence: CASSSTGSFFTYEQYF. CDR3 sequence (DNA): TGTGCCAGTAGTAGCACGGGATCCTTTTTTACCTACGAGCAGTACTTC. Using reference TRBV19 and TRBJ2-7 for the parts outside the CDR3, the full variable domain is DGGITQSPKYLFRKEGQNVTLSCEQNLNHDAMYWYRQDPGQGLRLIYYSQIVNDFQKGDIAEGYSVSREKKESFPLTVTSAQKNPTAFYLCASSSTGSFFTYEQYFGPGTRLTVT.

The chain is built from TRBV27 and TRBJ2-7, with 11 bases identical to TRBD1. V shed 4 bases, J shed 0 bases, and the junction held 11 bases outside the gene matches. This CDR3 is 18 amino acids long. Germline assignment: CDR1 MNHEY and CDR2 SMNVEV (reference sequence). CDR3 nucleotides: TGTGCCAGCAGTTCTACCATCTCCGGGACAGGGGGCTCCTACGAGCAGTACTTC. Amino acids: CASSSTISGTGGSYEQYF.

This sequence joins TRBV11-3 and TRBJ2-3, with D maybe TRBD2 (5 bases). CDR1 is SGHNT, CDR2 YENEEA, per germline. The CDR3 spans 15 residues. Deletions cut 5 bases from V and 0 bases from J, with 12 bases between. The chain's CDR3 is CASSARGGSTDTQYF. DNA of the CDR3: TGTGCCAGCAGCGCCCGAGGCGGGAGCACAGATACGCAGTATTTT.

V gene TRBV28 combines with J gene TRBJ2-1, with D perhaps TRBD1 (5 bases). This CDR3 has 16 amino acids. CDR1 and CDR2 (germline): MDHEN, SYDVKM. Deletions cut 7 bases from V and 0 bases from J, with 16 bases between. CDR3 protein: CASTSGRQGSYNEQFF. The CDR3 DNA is TGTGCCAGCACCTCCGGGCGGCAGGGCTCCTACAATGAGCAGTTCTTC. The variable domain in full, with the rest retrieved from reference TRBV28 and TRBJ2-1, is DVKVTQSSRYLVKRTGEKVFLECVQDMDHENMFWYRQDPGLGLRLIYFSYDVKMKEKGDIPEGYSVSREKKERFSLILESASTNQTSMYLCASTSGRQGSYNEQFFGPGTRLTVL.

V and J are TRBV7-9 and TRBJ1-6; D may be TRBD1 (5 bases). CDR3 size: 15 residues. V shed 10 bases and J shed 7 bases, with 20 bases lying between them. Germline CDR1 reads SEHNR; CDR2 reads FQNEAQ (reference sequence). In nucleotides, the CDR3 is TGTGCCACCGCCGGGGGAGCCCACCAAAATTCACCCCTCCACTTT. Its protein product is CATAGGAHQNSPLHF. The full variable domain, its missing parts supplied by reference TRBV7-9 and TRBJ1-6, is DTGVSQNPRHKITKRGQNVTFRCDPISEHNRLYWYRQTLGQGPEFLTYFQNEAQLEKSRLLSDRFSAERPKGSFSTLEIQRTEQGDSAMYLCATAGGAHQNSPLHFGNGTRLTVT.

CDR3 region: CASSPELAASLYEQYF. The CDR3 region has the DNA TGTGCCAGCAGCCCGGAACTAGCCGCCTCACTCTACGAGCAGTACTTC. The V gene is TRBV7-8, the J gene TRBJ2-7; D possibly corresponds to TRBD2 (6 bases). With 5 bases removed from V and 3 bases from J, the gap between germline ends came to 20 bases. CDR1 and CDR2 from the germline V gene are SGHVS and FQNEAQ. CDR3 length: 16 amino acids.

This chain links TRBV11-2 with TRBJ2-1; no clear D gene. V lost 7 bases and J lost 5, with 6 bases in between. CDR3 length equals 11 residues. Germline CDR1 and CDR2: SGHAT and FQNNGV. The CDR3 protein is CASNNNNEQFF. The CDR3 DNA follows: TGTGCCAGCAACAATAACAATGAGCAGTTCTTC. The whole variable domain, remainder taken from reference TRBV11-2 and TRBJ2-1, is EAGVAQSPRYKIIEKRQSVAFWCNPISGHATLYWYQQILGQGPKLLIQFQNNGVVDDSQLPKDRFSAERLKGVDSTLKIQPAKLEDSAVYLCASNNNNEQFFGPGTRLTVL.

The chain links TRBV14 to TRBJ2-3, with D maybe TRBD1 (6 bases). CDR1 is SGHDN, CDR2 FVKESK, per germline. The V and J ends lost 7 bases and 9 bases respectively, with 14 bases between them. The CDR3 runs 12 residues. In DNA, the CDR3 is TGTGCCAGCAATCGCGGTAGGGGGACGCAGTATTTT. This translates into CASNRGRGTQYF.

V is TRBV7-2 and J is TRBJ2-7; D gene ambiguous. V lost 5 bases and J lost 0, with 14 bases in between. Germline assignment: CDR1 SGHTA and CDR2 FQGNSA. This CDR3 comprises 15 residues. CDR3 sequence: CASSPDTSTSYEQYF. DNA for the CDR3: TGTGCCAGCAGCCCCGACACCTCGACCTCCTACGAGCAGTACTTC.

The chain uses TRBV10-3 and TRBJ2-1; unclear D gene. CDR1 is ENHRY and CDR2 is SYGVKD in the germline V gene. The V end lost 4 bases, the J end lost 7 bases, and 14 bases lay between the germline ends. This CDR3 is built from 14 residues. The CDR3 loop reads CAISGSLGRNEQFF. CDR3 nucleotides: TGTGCCATCAGTGGGTCCCTAGGCCGGAATGAGCAGTTCTTC.

The chain carries TRBV19 and TRBJ1-2, with D maybe TRBD1 (6 bases). CDR3 length equals 13 residues. CDR1 and CDR2 (germline): LNHDA, SQIVND (reference sequence). V was shortened by 1 base and J by 8 bases, with 11 bases between the two germline ends. The chain's CDR3 is CASSIAGVRGYTF. For the CDR3, the DNA is TGTGCCAGTAGTATAGCAGGGGTCAGGGGCTACACCTTC.

The V gene is TRBV30, the J gene TRBJ1-2; 8 nucleotides line up with TRBD1. Trimming at V came to 3 bases and at J to 8 bases, leaving 5 bases not matched to a gene. This CDR3 contains 12 residues. Germline CDR1 is GTSNPN and CDR2 is SVGIG (reference sequence). CDR3 nucleotide sequence: TGTGCCTGGAGGACAGGGGTGAACGGCTACACCTTC. Translated, it gives CAWRTGVNGYTF.

This sequence joins TRBV5-4 and TRBJ1-4; TRBD1 matches 7 bases. Trimming took 4 bases from V and 7 from J; bases not matched to a gene: 7. Germline lookup yields CDR1 SGHNT and CDR2 YYREEE (reference sequence). The CDR3 has 14 amino acids. The CDR3 DNA reads as TGTGCCAGCAGCCCAGGGGGAACGGGTGAAAAACTGTTTTTT. Encoded protein: CASSPGGTGEKLFF.

The chain couples TRBV11-2 to TRBJ2-3; 8 bases map to TRBD2. Germline V CDR1 and CDR2: SGHAT, FQNNGV. V lost 0 bases, J lost 3 bases, and 11 bases stayed unmatched. This CDR3 is built from 18 residues. CDR3 in amino acids: CASSLESWGSGDTDTQYF. CDR3 DNA sequence: TGTGCCAGCAGCTTAGAGTCCTGGGGTAGCGGGGATACAGATACGCAGTATTTT. The whole variable domain, filled in from reference TRBV11-2 and TRBJ2-3, reads EAGVAQSPRYKIIEKRQSVAFWCNPISGHATLYWYQQILGQGPKLLIQFQNNGVVDDSQLPKDRFSAERLKGVDSTLKIQPAKLEDSAVYLCASSLESWGSGDTDTQYFGPGTRLTVL.

The rearrangement links TRBV5-1 to TRBJ1-2, with D possibly TRBD1 on 6 matching bases. This CDR3 is 15 amino acids long. The germline V and J ends were trimmed by 2 bases and 5 bases, with 16 bases remaining between them. The germline CDR1 and CDR2 sequences are SGHRS and YFSETQ. CDR3 region: CASSLQGHAVYGYTF. The CDR3 DNA reads as TGCGCCAGCAGCTTACAGGGCCATGCGGTGTATGGCTACACCTTC.

This sequence joins TRBV9 and TRBJ2-1, with D perhaps TRBD2 (6 bases). The V end lost 3 bases, the J end lost 4 bases, and 11 bases lay between the germline ends. Germline assignment: CDR1 SGDLS and CDR2 YYNGEE. The CDR3 covers 14 residues. CDR3 coding DNA: TGTGCCAGCAGCGGGATGACTAGTTACAATGAGCAGTTCTTC. Its protein is CASSGMTSYNEQFF.